The next 17 T cell receptor beta chains were all read from a single sample in a study of identical twins' blood T cells (dated by TCRdb to the early 2010s). Libraries were constructed by 5' RACE. Sequencing took place on an Illumina Genome Analyzer IIx. TCRdb ran its own pipeline on the public reads, namely fastp trimming at Q25 and MiXCR clone calling, and kept in-frame beta chains. Every CDR3 protein is listed once, alongside the most common genes and DNA of its rows. This sample has 300,000 to 450,000 distinct CDR3 sequences in its table, and around 30% of those were observed once. The ten largest clones take up about 6% of the sample. Sequenced input: PBMCs. These TCRs come from a woman aged 18-55 years in good health.

This sequence joins TRBV5-6 and TRBJ1-3, with a tentative D call TRBD1 (5 bases). This CDR3 has 14 residues. The germline V and J ends were trimmed by 3 bases and 2 bases, with 9 bases remaining between them. Germline loops: CDR1 SGHDT, CDR2 YYEEEE. The CDR3 bases are TGTGCCAGCAGCTCCGGGACGCCTGGAAACACCATATATTTT. This encodes CASSSGTPGNTIYF.

This clonotype was detected many times. The chain couples TRBV5-6 to TRBJ1-1, with a possible D match to TRBD1 (5 bases). Germline lookup yields CDR1 SGHDT and CDR2 YYEEEE. CDR3 size: 12 residues. V lost 1 base and J 6 bases, leaving 7 bases between the germline ends. CDR3 bases: TGTGCCAGCAGCTTGCAGGGCCCTGAAGCTTTCTTT. This sequence encodes CASSLQGPEAFF.

This clonotype was observed a few times. In DNA form, the CDR3 reads TGTGCCAGCAATAAGGACATCCCAAATCAGCCCCAGCATTTT. It codes for CASNKDIPNQPQHF. V is TRBV2 and J is TRBJ1-5; weak D call: TRBD1 (5 bases). Trimming shortened V by 7 bases and J by 4 bases, and 14 bases separated the two germline ends. This CDR3 comprises 14 residues. CDR1 and CDR2 from the germline V gene are SNHLY and FYNNEI.

V usage is TRBV20-1 and J usage is TRBJ2-1, with D hard to call. The V end was cut by 6 bases, the J end by 8 bases, with 14 bases between. The germline V gene encodes CDR1 DFQATT and CDR2 SNEGSKA (reference sequence). There are 12 residues in the CDR3. The CDR3 is CSARIDHDEQFF. The CDR3, as DNA: TGCAGTGCGCGAATAGACCACGATGAGCAGTTCTTC.

The chain links TRBV4-1 to TRBJ2-1, with a possible D match to TRBD2 (5 bases). CDR1 MGHRA and CDR2 YSYEKL come from the germline V gene. V was trimmed by 3 bases and J by 0 bases, leaving 18 bases between them. The CDR3 runs to 18 residues. In DNA form, the CDR3 reads TGCGCCAGCAGCCAGGCGGACTTGGTGTCTCTCTCCTACAATGAGCAGTTCTTC. This sequence encodes CASSQADLVSLSYNEQFF.

A remark on this clonotype: At one end the junction does not follow the germline gene, possibly because of a read error. The chain joins TRBV5-1 to TRBJ1-1; the D is unclear. The CDR3 is 11 amino acids. The germline V gene encodes CDR1 SGHRS and CDR2 YFSETQ. The CDR3 protein is CARSLGPEAFF. Written as DNA, the CDR3 is TGCGCCAGGAGCTTGGGTCCTGAAGCTTTCTTT.

This clonotype was seen only a few times. The chain carries TRBV20-1 and TRBJ1-2; weak D call: TRBD1 (5 bases). This CDR3 has 13 amino acids. Deletions cut 5 bases from V and 5 bases from J, with 15 bases between. Per the germline V gene, CDR1 is DFQATT and CDR2 is SNEGSKA (reference sequence). The CDR3 loop reads CSAPLRQGYGYTF. The CDR3, as DNA: TGCAGTGCTCCGCTAAGGCAGGGATATGGCTACACCTTC.

This clonotype showed up just a few times. The chain couples TRBV6-5 to TRBJ2-7; 8 bases match TRBD1. The CDR3 is 14 residues long. The germline gives CDR1 MNHEY, CDR2 SVGAGI. After removal of 2 bases from V and 3 bases from J, the junction contained 3 bases not matched to a gene. The CDR3 sequence: CASSYLDRGYEQYF. As DNA, the CDR3 is TGTGCCAGCAGTTACCTAGACAGGGGCTACGAGCAGTACTTC.

This clonotype turned up a few times. The chain combines TRBV9 with TRBJ1-4; 7 bases agree with TRBD1. Germline-derived CDR1 and CDR2 are SGDLS and YYNGEE. There are 15 residues in the CDR3. With V trimmed by 3 bases and J by 6 bases, 8 bases remained unmatched. The CDR3 region is CASSASGTDYEKLFF. Here the CDR3 DNA reads TGTGCCAGCAGCGCCTCCGGGACAGACTATGAAAAACTGTTTTTT. Filled out from reference TRBV9 and TRBJ1-4, the complete variable domain reads DSGVTQTPKHLITATGQRVTLRCSPRSGDLSVYWYQQSLDQGLQFLIQYYNGEERAKGNILERFSAQQFPDLHSELNLSSLELGDSALYFCASSASGTDYEKLFFGSGTQLSVL.

This chain uses TRBV20-1 with TRBJ2-3; 11 bases are shared with TRBD2. Germline trimming cut 4 bases from V and 2 bases from J; bases unmatched to any gene: 5. Germline V gives CDR1 DFQATT, CDR2 SNEGSKA (reference sequence). The CDR3 covers 15 residues. The CDR3 DNA is TGCAGTGCTAAGGCTAGCGGGGGGCCCACAGATACGCAGTATTTT. Amino acids: CSAKASGGPTDTQYF.

The chain recombines TRBV5-6 with TRBJ1-5; TRBD1 is a possible D gene (5 bases). V was cut by 0 bases and J by 11 bases, with 18 bases left in between. CDR1 and CDR2 (germline): SGHDT, YYEEEE. The CDR3 sequence is 15 residues long. The CDR3 protein is CASSLGTGEYVTQHF. The DNA of the CDR3 is TGTGCCAGCAGCTTGGGTACGGGGGAATACGTCACCCAGCATTTT.

This clonotype was detected only a few times. This chain connects TRBV7-2 to TRBJ2-2; D is uncertain. CDR1 is SGHTA, CDR2 FQGNSA, per germline. The CDR3 contains 13 residues. Trimming shortened V by 6 bases and J by 1 base, and 6 bases separated the two germline ends. In DNA form, the CDR3 reads TGTGCCAGCAGTATAATGAACACCGGGGAGCTGTTTTTT. This translates into CASSIMNTGELFF.

This clonotype has more than one count but fewer than ten. This likely comes from a read error, as the CDR3 has no conserved phenylalanine or tryptophan at its end. The chain combines TRBV19 with TRBJ2-1; a possible D gene is TRBD1 (6 bases). The V gene lost 3 bases and the J gene lost 8 bases, with 17 bases spanning the gap. Germline V CDR1 and CDR2: LNHDA, SQIVND (reference sequence). CDR3 length: 15 amino acids. The CDR3 sequence: CASSISRGSVDEQFL. For the CDR3, the DNA is TGTGCCAGTAGTATTTCCAGGGGCTCCGTAGATGAGCAGTTCTTA.

This clonotype has just a few counts. The CDR3: CASSFQEVNHSNQPQHF. The CDR3 DNA follows: TGTGCCAGCAGTTTCCAGGAGGTCAACCATAGCAATCAGCCCCAGCATTTT. The rearrangement uses TRBV12-3 or TRBV12-4 and TRBJ1-5; D is ambiguous. This CDR3 region has 17 residues. Trimming cost V 3 bases and J 0 bases, with 15 bases left between them.

A word on this clonotype: A much larger clone differs by one base, so this may be a read error. This chain uses TRBV3-1 with TRBJ1-1; D call uncertain. Germline V gene data show CDR1 as LGHDT and CDR2 as YNNKEL (reference sequence). The CDR3 runs to 16 residues. Trimming took 10 bases from V and 7 from J, leaving 28 bases between them. The CDR3 DNA sequence: TGTGCCAACAGATTTTCGCCCGGGCAATCAAGCCTTGAAGCTTTCTTT. As protein: CANRFSPGQSSLEAFF.

This clonotype was picked up a small number of times. J is TRBJ2-7 and V is TRBV6-2 or TRBV6-3, with D perhaps matching TRBD2 (5 bases). V was trimmed by 5 bases and J by 7 bases, leaving 18 bases between them. In germline, CDR1 is MNHEY, CDR2 SVGEGT. The CDR3 extends over 14 amino acids. The CDR3 protein is CASSESGLGREQYF. In nucleotides, the CDR3 is TGTGCCAGCAGTGAAAGCGGACTGGGTAGGGAGCAGTACTTC.

The rearrangement links TRBV5-4 to TRBJ2-1, with D perhaps matching TRBD1 (5 bases). Germline V gives CDR1 SGHNT, CDR2 YYREEE (reference sequence). CDR3 size: 15 residues. V dropped 2 bases and J dropped 7 bases, with 16 bases sitting between them. In DNA, the CDR3 is TGTGCCAGCAGCTTCCACCCAGGGTCGAAAAATGAGCAGTTCTTC. Its translation: CASSFHPGSKNEQFF.